The clone carrying this T cell receptor (beta chain) was found many times. Antigen: not known. The TCR cDNA carried a universal primer site and UMIs from 5'RACE template switching. TCRdb analysed the 5' RACE reads with MiXCR anew, one entry per CDR3 protein. The data show some 250,000 distinct CDR3 sequences, about 3.9% seen once. This sample is part of a study of T cells after yellow fever vaccination. Whole-study context: Preparation used SMART-Seq v4 Ultra Low Input for the low-cell-number fractions. Study-level findings and limits: Clonotypes found in both CD4 and CD8 compartments made up a small share. Most clones from primary vaccination were detected again post-booster (approximately 97% CD4, roughly 90% CD8).

Trimming left V 3 bases short and J 6 bases short, with 12 bases between. This CDR3 is built from 15 residues. Germline V gives CDR1 KGHSH, CDR2 LQKENI. The sequenced sample was PBMCs, obtained 15 days after the yellow fever booster vaccination. The chain employs TRBV18 and TRBJ1-6; D gene uncertain. The TCR was taken from a man aged 18 to 35 who received the YFV17D yellow fever vaccine. CDR3 DNA: TGTGCCAGCTCACCCGTAGCACAGACTAATTCACCCCTCCACTTT. This translates into CASSPVAQTNSPLHF.